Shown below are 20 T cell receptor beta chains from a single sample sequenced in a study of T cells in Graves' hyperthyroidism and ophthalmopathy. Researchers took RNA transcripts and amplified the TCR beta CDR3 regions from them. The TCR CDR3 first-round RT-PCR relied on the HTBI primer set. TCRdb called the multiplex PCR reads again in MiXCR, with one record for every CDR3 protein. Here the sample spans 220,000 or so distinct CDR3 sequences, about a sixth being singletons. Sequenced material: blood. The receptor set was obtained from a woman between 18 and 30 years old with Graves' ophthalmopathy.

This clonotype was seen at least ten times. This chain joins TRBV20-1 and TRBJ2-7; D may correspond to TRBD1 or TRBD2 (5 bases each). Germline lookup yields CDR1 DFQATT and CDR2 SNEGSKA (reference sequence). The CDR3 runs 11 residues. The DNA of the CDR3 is TGCAGATACGGGGCCTCCTACGAGCAGTACTTC. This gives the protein CRYGASYEQYF.

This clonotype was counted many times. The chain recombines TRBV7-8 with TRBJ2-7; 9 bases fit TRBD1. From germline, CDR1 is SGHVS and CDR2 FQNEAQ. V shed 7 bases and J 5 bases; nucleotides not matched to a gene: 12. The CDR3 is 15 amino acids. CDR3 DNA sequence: TGTGCCAGCACCCCCCCCGGGACAGGGTTTGACGAGCAGTACTTC. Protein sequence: CASTPPGTGFDEQYF. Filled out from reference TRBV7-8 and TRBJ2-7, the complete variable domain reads GAGVSQSPRYKVAKRGQDVALRCDPISGHVSLFWYQQALGQGPEFLTYFQNEAQLDKSGLPSDRFFAERPEGSVSTLKIQRTQQEDSAVYLCASTPPGTGFDEQYFGPGTRLTVT.

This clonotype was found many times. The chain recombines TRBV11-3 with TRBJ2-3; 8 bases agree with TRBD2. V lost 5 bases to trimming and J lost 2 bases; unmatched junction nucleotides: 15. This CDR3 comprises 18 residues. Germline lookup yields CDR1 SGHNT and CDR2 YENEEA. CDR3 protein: CASSHNGLAGRTTDTQYF. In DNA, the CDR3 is TGTGCCAGCAGCCATAACGGATTAGCGGGGAGAACCACAGATACGCAGTATTTT.

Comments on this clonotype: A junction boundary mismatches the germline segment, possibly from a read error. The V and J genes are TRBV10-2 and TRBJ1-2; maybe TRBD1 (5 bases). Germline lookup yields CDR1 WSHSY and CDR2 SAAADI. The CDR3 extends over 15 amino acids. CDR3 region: CASSETSGTNYGYAF. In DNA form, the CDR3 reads TGCGCCAGCAGTGAGACGTCGGGGACTAACTATGGCTACGCCTTC.

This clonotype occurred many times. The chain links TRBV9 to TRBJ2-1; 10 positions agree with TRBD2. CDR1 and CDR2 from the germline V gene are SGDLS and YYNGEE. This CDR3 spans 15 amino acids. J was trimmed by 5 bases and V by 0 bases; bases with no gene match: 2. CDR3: CASSVGTSGHNEQFF. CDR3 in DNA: TGTGCCAGCAGCGTAGGGACTAGCGGCCACAATGAGCAGTTCTTC.

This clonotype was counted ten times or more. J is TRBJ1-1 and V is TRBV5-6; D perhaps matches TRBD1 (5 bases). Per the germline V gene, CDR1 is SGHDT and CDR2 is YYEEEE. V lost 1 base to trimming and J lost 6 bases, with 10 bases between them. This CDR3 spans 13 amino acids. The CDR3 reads CASSLIWGSEAFF. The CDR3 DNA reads TGTGCCAGCAGCTTGATTTGGGGGTCTGAAGCTTTCTTT.

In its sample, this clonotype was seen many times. The CDR3 sequence is CASSLAYKTQYF. As DNA, the CDR3 is TGTGCCAGCAGTTTAGCGTACAAGACCCAGTACTTC. V is TRBV12-3 or TRBV12-4 and J is TRBJ2-5; D is unclear. Trimming removed 0 bases from V and 6 bases from J, with 5 bases in between. The length of the CDR3 is 12 residues.

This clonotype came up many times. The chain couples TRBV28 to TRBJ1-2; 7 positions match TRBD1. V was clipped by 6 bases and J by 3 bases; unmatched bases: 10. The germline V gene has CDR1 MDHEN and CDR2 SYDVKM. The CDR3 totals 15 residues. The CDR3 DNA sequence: TGTGCCAGCAGCAACATAGGGGGCAACTACTATGGCTACACCTTC. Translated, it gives CASSNIGGNYYGYTF.

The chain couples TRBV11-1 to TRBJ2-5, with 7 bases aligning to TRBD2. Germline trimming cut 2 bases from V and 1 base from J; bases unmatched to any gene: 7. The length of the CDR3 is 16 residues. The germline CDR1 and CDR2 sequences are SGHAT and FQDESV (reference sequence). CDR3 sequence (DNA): TGTGCCAGCAGCTTAATTGGCGGGAGCGGCCAAGAGACCCAGTACTTC. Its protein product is CASSLIGGSGQETQYF.

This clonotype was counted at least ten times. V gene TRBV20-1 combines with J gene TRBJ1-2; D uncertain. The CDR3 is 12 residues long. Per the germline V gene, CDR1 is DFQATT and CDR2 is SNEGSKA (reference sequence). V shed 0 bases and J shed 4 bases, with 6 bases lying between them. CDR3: CSARDLVYGYTF. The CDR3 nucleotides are TGCAGTGCTAGAGATCTCGTCTATGGCTACACCTTC.

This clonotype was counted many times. CDR3: CATRTSSADTQYF. The CDR3 DNA sequence: TGTGCCACCCGCACTAGCTCCGCAGATACGCAGTATTTT. The chain joins TRBV28 to TRBJ2-3; a possible D gene is TRBD2 (6 bases). Germline V CDR1 and CDR2: MDHEN, SYDVKM. This CDR3 has 13 residues. V was pared by 10 bases and J by 4 bases, with 15 bases between.

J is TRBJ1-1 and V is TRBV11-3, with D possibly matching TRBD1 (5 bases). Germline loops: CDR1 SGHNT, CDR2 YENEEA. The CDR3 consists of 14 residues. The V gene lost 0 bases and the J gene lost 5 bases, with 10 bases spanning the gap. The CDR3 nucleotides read TGTGCCAGCAGCTTAGATTCAGGGTGGACTGAAGCTTTCTTT. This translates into CASSLDSGWTEAFF.

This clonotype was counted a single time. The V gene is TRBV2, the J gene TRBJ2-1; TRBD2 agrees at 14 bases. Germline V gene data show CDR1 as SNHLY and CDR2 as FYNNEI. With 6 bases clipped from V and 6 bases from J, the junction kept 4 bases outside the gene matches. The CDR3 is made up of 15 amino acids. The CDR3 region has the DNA TGTGCCAGCAGCTGGACTAGCGGGGGGTCCAATGAGCAGTTCTTC. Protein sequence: CASSWTSGGSNEQFF. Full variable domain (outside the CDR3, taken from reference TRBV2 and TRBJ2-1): EPEVTQTPSHQVTQMGQEVILRCVPISNHLYFYWYRQILGQKVEFLVSFYNNEISEKSEIFDDQFSVERPDGSNFTLKIRSTKLEDSAMYFCASSWTSGGSNEQFFGPGTRLTVL.

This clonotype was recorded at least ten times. The CDR3 DNA follows: TGTGCCAGCAGTGGGGGACAGACGCGCTACAATGAGCAGTTCTTC. Translating it yields CASSGGQTRYNEQFF. V gene TRBV2 combines with J gene TRBJ2-1; 7 bases align to TRBD1. Germline CDR1 is SNHLY and CDR2 is FYNNEI. V lost 4 bases to trimming and J lost 3 bases; unmatched junction nucleotides: 6. The CDR3 is 15 amino acids.

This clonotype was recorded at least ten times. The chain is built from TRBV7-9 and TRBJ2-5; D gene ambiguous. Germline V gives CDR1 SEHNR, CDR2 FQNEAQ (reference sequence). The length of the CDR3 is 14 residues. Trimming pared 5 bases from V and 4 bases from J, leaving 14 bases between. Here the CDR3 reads CASSPLHERETQYF. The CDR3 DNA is TGTGCCAGCAGCCCACTTCACGAGCGAGAGACCCAGTACTTC.

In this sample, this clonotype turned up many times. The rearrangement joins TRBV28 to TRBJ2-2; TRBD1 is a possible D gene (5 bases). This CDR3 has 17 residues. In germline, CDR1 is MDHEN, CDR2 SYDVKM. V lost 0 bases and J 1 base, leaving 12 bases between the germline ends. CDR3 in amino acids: CASSLWSYQGNTGELFF. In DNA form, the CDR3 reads TGTGCCAGCAGTTTATGGAGCTACCAGGGGAACACCGGGGAGCTGTTTTTT.

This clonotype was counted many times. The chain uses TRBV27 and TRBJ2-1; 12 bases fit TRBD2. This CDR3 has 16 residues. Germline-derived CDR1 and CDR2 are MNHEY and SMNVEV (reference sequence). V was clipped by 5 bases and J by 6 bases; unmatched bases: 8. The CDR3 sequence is CASSPILAGGPNEQFF. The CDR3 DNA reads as TGTGCCAGCAGTCCAATTCTAGCGGGAGGGCCCAATGAGCAGTTCTTC.

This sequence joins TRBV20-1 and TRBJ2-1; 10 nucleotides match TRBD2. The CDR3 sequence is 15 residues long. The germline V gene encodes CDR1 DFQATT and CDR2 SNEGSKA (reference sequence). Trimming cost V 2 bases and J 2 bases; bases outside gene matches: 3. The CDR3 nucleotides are TGCAGTGCTAGACTAGCGGGAGCTGCCTACAATGAGCAGTTCTTC. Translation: CSARLAGAAYNEQFF.

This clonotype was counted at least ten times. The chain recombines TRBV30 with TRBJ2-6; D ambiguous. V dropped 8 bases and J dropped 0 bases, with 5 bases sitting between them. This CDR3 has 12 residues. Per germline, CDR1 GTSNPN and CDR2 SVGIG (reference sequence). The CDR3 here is CAQFSGANVLTF. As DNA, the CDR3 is TGTGCCCAATTCTCTGGGGCCAACGTCCTGACTTTC.

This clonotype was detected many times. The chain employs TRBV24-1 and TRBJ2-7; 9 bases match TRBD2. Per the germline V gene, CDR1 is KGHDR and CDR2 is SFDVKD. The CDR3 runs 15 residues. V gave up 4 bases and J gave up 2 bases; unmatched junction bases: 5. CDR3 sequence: CATSDPTSGTYEQYF. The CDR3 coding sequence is TGTGCCACCAGTGACCCGACTAGCGGAACCTACGAGCAGTACTTC.